The 3 T cell receptor beta chains below were found in one sample sequenced in a study of PD-1 blockade in mismatch repair-deficient tumors. Measured with immunoSEQ multiplex PCR; TCRdb has only the in-frame clones, and not every one. The table shows around 48,000 clones, with around 80% occurring only once. The specimen comprised peripheral blood, sampled 4 weeks after starting pembrolizumab. The receptors here all came from an adult with mismatch repair-deficient cancer.

The chain uses TRBV7-9 and TRBJ1-4; D may be TRBD1 (5 bases). The CDR3 is 15 residues long. Trimming took 2 bases from V and 4 from J, leaving 11 bases between them. The germline V gene encodes CDR1 SEHNR and CDR2 FQNEAQ (reference sequence). The CDR3 loop is CASSLSDQGNEKLFF. The CDR3, as DNA: TGTGCCAGCAGCTTAAGTGACCAGGGTAATGAAAAACTGTTTTTT.

The chain uses TRBV12-5 and TRBJ1-2; tentatively, D is TRBD1 (5 bases). CDR3 length: 12 amino acids. Trimming removed 0 bases at V and 8 bases at J, with 7 bases between. CDR1 and CDR2 (germline): LGHNT, FRNRAP. CDR3 coding DNA: TGTGCTAGTGGTTTGGTAAAGGGGGGCTACACCTTC. This codes for CASGLVKGGYTF. The full variable domain, its missing parts supplied by reference TRBV12-5 and TRBJ1-2, is DARVTQTPRHKVTEMGQEVTMRCQPILGHNTVFWYRQTMMQGLELLAYFRNRAPLDDSGMPKDRFSAEMPDATLATLKIQPSEPRDSAVYFCASGLVKGGYTFGSGTRLTVV.

The chain employs TRBV20-1 and TRBJ2-7, with D maybe TRBD1 (5 bases). This CDR3 is 11 amino acids long. Trimming shortened V by 5 bases and J by 3 bases, and 8 bases separated the two germline ends. CDR1 DFQATT and CDR2 SNEGSKA come from the germline V gene (reference sequence). CDR3 nucleotide sequence: TGCAGTGCTCAACAGGACTACGAGCAGTACTTC. This codes for CSAQQDYEQYF.